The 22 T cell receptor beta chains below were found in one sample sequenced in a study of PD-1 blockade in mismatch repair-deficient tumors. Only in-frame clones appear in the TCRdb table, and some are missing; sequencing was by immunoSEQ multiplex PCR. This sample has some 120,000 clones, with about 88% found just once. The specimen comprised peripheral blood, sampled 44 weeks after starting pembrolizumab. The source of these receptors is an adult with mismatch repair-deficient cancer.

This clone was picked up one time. In DNA form, the CDR3 reads TGTGCCAGCAGCCCACTGGGGGTGAGTTCCGAGCAGTACTTC. Translation gives CASSPLGVSSEQYF. The chain links TRBV9 to TRBJ2-7; D could derive from TRBD1 or TRBD2 (5 bases each). This CDR3 has 14 amino acids. The V gene's germline CDR1 is SGDLS and CDR2 YYNGEE. V shed 4 bases and J shed 6 bases, with 17 bases lying between them.

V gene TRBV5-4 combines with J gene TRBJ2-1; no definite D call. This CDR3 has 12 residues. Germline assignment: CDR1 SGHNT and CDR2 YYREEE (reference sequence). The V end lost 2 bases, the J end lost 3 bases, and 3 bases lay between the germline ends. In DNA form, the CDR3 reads TGTGCCAGCAGCTTACACTACAATGAGCAGTTCTTC. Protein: CASSLHYNEQFF.

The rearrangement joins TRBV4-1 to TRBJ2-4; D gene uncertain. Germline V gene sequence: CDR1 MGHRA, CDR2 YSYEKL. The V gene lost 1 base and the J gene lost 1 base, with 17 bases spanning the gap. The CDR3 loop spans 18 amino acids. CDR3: CASSQVKDAWRAKNIQYF. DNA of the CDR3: TGCGCCAGCAGCCAAGTAAAGGACGCTTGGCGGGCCAAAAACATTCAGTACTTC.

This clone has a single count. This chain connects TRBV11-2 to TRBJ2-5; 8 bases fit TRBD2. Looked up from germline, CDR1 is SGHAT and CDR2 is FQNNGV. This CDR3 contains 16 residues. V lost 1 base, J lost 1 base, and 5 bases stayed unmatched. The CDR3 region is CASSLVFGGGQETQYF. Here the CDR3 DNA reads TGTGCCAGCAGCTTAGTATTCGGGGGGGGCCAAGAGACCCAGTACTTC. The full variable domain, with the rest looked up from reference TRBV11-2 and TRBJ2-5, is EAGVAQSPRYKIIEKRQSVAFWCNPISGHATLYWYQQILGQGPKLLIQFQNNGVVDDSQLPKDRFSAERLKGVDSTLKIQPAKLEDSAVYLCASSLVFGGGQETQYFGPGTRLLVL.

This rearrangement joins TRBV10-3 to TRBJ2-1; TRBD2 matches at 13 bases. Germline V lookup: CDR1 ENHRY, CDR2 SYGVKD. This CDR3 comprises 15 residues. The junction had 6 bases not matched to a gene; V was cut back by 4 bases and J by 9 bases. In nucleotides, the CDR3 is TGTGCCATCAGTGCTGGACTAGCGGGAGCGGTTGAGCAGTTCTTC. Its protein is CAISAGLAGAVEQFF.

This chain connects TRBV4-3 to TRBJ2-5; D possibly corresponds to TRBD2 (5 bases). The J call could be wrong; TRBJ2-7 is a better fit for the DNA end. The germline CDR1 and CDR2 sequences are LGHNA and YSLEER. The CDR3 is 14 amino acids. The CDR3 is CASSQDNSAYEQYF. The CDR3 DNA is TGCGCCAGCAGCCAAGACAATAGCGCCTACGAGCAGTACTTC.

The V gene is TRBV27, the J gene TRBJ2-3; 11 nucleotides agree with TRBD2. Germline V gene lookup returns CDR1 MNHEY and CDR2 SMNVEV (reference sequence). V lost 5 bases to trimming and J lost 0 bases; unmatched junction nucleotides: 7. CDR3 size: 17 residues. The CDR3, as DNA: TGTGCCAGCAGTCCGATCCGACTAGCGGGAAGCACAGATACGCAGTATTTT. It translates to CASSPIRLAGSTDTQYF.

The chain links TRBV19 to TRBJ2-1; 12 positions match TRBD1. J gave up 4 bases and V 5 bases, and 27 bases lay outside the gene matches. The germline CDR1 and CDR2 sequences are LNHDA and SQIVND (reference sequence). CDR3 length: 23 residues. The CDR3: CASSPGRTGTGGAAGGTYNEQFF. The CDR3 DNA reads TGTGCCAGTAGTCCCGGACGAACCGGGACAGGGGGCGCGGCGGGAGGTACTTACAATGAGCAGTTCTTC.

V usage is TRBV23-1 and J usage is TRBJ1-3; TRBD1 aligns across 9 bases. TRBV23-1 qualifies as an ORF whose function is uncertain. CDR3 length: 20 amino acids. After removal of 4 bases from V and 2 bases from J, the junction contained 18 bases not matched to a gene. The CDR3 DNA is TGCGCCAGCAGTCGGGAACCGCCTGACTCGGGACAGGGAGCTGGAAACACCATATATTTT. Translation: CASSREPPDSGQGAGNTIYF.

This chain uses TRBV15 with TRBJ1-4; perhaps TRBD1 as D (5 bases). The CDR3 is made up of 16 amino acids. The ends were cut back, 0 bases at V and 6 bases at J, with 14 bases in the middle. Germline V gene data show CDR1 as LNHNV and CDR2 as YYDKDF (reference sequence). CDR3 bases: TGTGCCACCAGCAGAGATCAGCAGGGTTTCTATGAAAAACTGTTTTTT. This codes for CATSRDQQGFYEKLFF.

The CDR3 DNA follows: TGTGCCAGCAGCTTAGCGACAGGGGGGGGCACTGAAGCTTTCTTT. The encoded protein is CASSLATGGGTEAFF. The chain couples TRBV7-9 to TRBJ1-1; TRBD1 agrees at 9 bases. The germline V gene has CDR1 SEHNR and CDR2 FQNEAQ (reference sequence). J lost 4 bases, V lost 0 bases, and 3 bases had no gene match. The CDR3 sequence is 15 residues long. The full variable domain, rest sourced from reference TRBV7-9 and TRBJ1-1, is DTGVSQNPRHKITKRGQNVTFRCDPISEHNRLYWYRQTLGQGPEFLTYFQNEAQLEKSRLLSDRFSAERPKGSFSTLEIQRTEQGDSAMYLCASSLATGGGTEAFFGQGTRLTVV.

The CDR3 sequence is CASSVGVTDTQYF. The CDR3 DNA reads TGTGCCAGCAGCGTAGGGGTCACAGATACGCAGTATTTT. This chain uses TRBV9 with TRBJ2-3; D unclear. V lost 0 bases and J 2 bases, leaving 4 bases between the germline ends. In germline, CDR1 is SGDLS, CDR2 YYNGEE. This CDR3 contains 13 residues. The full variable domain, rest sourced from reference TRBV9 and TRBJ2-3, is DSGVTQTPKHLITATGQRVTLRCSPRSGDLSVYWYQQSLDQGLQFLIQYYNGEERAKGNILERFSAQQFPDLHSELNLSSLELGDSALYFCASSVGVTDTQYFGPGTRLTVL.

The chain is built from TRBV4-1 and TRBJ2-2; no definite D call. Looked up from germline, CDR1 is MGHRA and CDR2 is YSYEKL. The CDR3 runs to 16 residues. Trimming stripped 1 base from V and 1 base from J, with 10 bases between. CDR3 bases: TGCGCCAGCAGCCAAGCGGTCGGAATGAACACCGGGGAGCTGTTTTTT. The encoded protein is CASSQAVGMNTGELFF.

This CDR3 is CASSQEGASGMGYEQYF. CDR3 DNA sequence: TGCGCCAGCAGCCAAGAGGGGGCTAGCGGGATGGGCTACGAGCAGTACTTC. This chain joins TRBV4-1 and TRBJ2-7; the match to TRBD2 covers 9 bases. The germline CDR1 and CDR2 sequences are MGHRA and YSYEKL. The CDR3 sequence is 17 residues long. The V segment lost 0 bases and the J segment 3 bases; nucleotides outside the gene matches: 9.

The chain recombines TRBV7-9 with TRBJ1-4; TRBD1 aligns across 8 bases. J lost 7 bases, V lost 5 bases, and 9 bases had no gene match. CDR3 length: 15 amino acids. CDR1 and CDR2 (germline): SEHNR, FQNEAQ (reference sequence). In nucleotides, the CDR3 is TGTGCCAGCAGCCCCACGGGCAGGGGGCTTGAAAAACTGTTTTTT. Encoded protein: CASSPTGRGLEKLFF.

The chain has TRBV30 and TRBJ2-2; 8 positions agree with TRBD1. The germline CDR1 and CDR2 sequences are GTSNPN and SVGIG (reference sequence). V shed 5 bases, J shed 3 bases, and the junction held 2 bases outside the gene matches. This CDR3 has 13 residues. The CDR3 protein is CAWGTGYTGELFF. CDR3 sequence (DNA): TGTGCCTGGGGGACAGGTTACACCGGGGAGCTGTTTTTT.

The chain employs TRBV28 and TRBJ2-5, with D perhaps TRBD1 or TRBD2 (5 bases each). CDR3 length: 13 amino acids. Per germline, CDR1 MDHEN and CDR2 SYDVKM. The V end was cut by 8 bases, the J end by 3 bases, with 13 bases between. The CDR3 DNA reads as TGTGCCAGCTCCCCCAGGGAGAAAGAGACCCAGTACTTC. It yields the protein CASSPREKETQYF.

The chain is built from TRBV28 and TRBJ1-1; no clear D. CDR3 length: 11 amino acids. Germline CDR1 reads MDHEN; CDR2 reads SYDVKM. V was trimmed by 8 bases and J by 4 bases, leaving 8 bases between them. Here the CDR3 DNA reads TGTGCCAGCCGGGGTGCCACTGAAGCTTTCTTT. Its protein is CASRGATEAFF.

The CDR3: CASSLPRGLGSYNEQFF. The DNA for the CDR3 is TGTGCCAGCAGTTTACCCAGGGGGCTAGGCTCCTACAATGAGCAGTTCTTC. This chain connects TRBV28 to TRBJ2-1, with TRBD1 matching 8 bases. This CDR3 has 17 amino acids. V lost 2 bases, J lost 0 bases, and 6 bases stayed unmatched. Germline V lookup: CDR1 MDHEN, CDR2 SYDVKM.

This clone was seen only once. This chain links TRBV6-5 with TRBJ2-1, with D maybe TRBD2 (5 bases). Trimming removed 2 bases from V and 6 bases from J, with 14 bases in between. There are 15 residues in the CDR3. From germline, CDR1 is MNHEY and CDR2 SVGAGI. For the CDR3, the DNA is TGTGCCAGCAGTTACAGGGCGGGTCGCCCCAATGAGCAGTTCTTC. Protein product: CASSYRAGRPNEQFF.

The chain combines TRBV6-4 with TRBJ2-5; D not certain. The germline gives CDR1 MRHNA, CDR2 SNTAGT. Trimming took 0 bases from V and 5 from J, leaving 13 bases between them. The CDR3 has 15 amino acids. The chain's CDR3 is CASSDSISVTETQYF. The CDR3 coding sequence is TGTGCCAGCAGTGACTCGATTTCCGTTACTGAGACCCAGTACTTC.

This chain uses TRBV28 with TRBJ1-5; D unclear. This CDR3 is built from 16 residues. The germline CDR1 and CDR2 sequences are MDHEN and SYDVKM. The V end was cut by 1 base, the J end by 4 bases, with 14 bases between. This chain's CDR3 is CASSLLRIIANQPQHF. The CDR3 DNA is TGTGCCAGCAGTTTATTAAGGATAATAGCAAATCAGCCCCAGCATTTT.